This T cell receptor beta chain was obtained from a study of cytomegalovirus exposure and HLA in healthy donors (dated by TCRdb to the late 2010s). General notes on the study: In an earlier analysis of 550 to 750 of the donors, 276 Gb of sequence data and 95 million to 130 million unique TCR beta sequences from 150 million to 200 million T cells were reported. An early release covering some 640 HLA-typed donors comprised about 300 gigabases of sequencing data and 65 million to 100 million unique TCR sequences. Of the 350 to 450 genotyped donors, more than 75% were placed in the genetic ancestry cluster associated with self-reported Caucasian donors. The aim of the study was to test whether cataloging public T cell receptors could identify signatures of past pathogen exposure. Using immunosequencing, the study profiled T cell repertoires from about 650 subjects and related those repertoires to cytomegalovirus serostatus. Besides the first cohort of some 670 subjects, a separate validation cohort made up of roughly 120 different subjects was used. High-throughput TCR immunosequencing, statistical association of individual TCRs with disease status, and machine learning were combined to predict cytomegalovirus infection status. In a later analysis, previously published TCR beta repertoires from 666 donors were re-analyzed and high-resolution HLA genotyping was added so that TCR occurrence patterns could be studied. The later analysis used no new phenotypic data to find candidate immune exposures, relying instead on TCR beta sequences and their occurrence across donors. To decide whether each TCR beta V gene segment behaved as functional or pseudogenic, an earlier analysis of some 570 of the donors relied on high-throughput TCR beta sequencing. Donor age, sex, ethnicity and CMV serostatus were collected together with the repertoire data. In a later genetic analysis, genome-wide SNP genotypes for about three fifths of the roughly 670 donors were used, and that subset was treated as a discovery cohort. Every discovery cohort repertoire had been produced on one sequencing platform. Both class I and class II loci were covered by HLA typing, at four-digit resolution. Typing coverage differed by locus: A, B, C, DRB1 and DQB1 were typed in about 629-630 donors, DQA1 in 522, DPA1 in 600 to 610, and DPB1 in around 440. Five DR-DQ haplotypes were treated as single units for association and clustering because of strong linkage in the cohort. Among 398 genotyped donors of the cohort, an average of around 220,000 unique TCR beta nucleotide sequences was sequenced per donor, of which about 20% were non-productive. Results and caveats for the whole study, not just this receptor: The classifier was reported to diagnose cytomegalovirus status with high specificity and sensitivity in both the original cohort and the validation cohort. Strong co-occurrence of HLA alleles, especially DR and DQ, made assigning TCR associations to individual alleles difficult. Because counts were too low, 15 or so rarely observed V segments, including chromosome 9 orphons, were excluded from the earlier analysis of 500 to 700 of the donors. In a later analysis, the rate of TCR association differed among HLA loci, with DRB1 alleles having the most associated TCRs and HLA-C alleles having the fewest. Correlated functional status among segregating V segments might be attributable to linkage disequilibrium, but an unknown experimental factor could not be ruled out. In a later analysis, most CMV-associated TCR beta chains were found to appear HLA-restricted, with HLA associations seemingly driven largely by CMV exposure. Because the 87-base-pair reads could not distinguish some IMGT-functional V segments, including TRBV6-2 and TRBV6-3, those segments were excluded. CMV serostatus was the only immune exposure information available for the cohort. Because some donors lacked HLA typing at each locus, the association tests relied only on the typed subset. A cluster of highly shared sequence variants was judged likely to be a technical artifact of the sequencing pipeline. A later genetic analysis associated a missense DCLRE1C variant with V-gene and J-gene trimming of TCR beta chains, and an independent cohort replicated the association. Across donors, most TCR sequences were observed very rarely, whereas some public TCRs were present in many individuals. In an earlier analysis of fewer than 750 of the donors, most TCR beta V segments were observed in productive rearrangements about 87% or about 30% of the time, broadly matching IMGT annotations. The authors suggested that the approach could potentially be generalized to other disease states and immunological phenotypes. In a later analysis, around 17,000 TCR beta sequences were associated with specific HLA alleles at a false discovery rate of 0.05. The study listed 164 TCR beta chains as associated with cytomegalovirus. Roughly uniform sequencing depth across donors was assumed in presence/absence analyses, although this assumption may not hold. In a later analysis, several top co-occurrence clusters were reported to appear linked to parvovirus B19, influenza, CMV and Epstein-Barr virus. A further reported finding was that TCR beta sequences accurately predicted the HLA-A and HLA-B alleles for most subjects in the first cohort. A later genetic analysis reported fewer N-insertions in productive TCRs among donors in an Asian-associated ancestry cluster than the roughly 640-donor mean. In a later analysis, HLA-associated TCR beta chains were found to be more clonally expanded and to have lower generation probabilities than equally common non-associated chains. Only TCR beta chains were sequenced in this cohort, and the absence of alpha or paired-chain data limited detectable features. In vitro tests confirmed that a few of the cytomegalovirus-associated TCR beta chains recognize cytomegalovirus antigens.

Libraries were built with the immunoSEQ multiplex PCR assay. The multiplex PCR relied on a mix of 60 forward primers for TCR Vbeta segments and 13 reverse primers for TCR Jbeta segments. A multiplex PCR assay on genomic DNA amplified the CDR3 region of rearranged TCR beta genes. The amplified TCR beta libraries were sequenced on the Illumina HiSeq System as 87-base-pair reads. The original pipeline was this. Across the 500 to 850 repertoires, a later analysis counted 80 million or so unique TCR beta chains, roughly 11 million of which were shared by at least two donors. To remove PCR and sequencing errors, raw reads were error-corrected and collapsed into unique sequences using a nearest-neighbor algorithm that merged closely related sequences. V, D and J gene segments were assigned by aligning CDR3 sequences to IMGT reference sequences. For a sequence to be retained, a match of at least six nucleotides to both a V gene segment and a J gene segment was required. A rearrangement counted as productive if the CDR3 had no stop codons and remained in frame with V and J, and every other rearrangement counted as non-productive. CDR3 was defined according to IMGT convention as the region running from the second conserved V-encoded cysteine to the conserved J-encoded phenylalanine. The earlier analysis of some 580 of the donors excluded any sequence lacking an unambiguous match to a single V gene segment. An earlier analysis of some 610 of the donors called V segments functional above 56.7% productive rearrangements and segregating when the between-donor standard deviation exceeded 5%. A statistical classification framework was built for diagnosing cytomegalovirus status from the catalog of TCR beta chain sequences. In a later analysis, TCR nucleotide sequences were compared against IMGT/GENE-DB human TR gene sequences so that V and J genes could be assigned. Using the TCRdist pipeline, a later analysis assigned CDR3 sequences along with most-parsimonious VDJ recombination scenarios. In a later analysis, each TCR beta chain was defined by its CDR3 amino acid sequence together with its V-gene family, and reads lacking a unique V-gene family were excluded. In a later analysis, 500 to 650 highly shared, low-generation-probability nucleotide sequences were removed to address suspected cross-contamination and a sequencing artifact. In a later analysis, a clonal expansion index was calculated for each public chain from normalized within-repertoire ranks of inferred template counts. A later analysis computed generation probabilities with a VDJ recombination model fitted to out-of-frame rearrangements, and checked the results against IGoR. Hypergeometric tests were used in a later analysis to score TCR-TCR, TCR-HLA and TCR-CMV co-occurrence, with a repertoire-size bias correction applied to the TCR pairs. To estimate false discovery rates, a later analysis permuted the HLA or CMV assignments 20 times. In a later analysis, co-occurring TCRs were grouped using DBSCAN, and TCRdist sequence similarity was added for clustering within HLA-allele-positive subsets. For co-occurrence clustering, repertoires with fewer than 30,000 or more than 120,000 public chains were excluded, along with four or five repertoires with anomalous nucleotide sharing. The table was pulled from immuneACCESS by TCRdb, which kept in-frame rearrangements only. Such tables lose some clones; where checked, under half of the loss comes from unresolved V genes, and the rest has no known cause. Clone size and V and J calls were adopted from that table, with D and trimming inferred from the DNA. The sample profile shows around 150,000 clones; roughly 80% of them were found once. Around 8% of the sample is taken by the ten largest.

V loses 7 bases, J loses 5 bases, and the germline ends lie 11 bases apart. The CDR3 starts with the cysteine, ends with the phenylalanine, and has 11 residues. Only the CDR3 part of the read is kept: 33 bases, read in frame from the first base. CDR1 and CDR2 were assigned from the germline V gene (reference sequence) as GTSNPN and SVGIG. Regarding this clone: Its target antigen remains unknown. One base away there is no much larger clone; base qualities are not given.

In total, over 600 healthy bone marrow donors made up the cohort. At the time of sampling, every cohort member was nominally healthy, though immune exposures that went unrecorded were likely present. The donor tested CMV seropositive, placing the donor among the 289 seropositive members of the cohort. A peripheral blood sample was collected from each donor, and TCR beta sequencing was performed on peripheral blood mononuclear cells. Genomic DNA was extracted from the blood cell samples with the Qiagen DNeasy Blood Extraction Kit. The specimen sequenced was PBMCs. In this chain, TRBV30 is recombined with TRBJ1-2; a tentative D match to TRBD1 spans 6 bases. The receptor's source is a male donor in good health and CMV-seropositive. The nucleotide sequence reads TGTGCCTCCATGAGGGGGTATGGCTACACCTTC. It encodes CASMRGYGYTF.